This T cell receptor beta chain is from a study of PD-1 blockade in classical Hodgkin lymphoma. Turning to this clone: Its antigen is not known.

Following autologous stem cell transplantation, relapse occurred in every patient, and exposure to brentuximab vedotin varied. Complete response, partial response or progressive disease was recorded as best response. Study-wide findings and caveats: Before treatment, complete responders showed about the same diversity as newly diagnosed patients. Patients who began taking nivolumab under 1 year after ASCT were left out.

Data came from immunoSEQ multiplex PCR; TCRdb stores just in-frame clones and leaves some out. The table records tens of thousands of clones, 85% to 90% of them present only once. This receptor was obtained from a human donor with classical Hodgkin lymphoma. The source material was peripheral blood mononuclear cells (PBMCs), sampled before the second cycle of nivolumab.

The DNA of the CDR3 is TGTGCCAGCATACAGGGTCGCGGAAACATTCAGTACTTC. Translation gives CASIQGRGNIQYF. The rearrangement uses TRBV6-1 and TRBJ2-4; a possible D gene is TRBD1 (6 bases). Germline loops: CDR1 MNHNS, CDR2 SASEGT. This CDR3 has 13 amino acids. Trimming took 7 bases from V and 6 from J, leaving 13 bases between them.